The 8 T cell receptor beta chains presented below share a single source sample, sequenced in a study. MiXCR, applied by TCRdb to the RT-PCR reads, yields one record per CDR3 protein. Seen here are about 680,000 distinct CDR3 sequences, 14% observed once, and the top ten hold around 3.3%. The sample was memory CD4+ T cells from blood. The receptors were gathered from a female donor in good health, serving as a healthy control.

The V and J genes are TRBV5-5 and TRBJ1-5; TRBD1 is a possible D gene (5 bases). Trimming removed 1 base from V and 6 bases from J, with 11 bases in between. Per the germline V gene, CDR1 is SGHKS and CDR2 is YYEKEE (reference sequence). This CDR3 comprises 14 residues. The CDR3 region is CASSLSQGSQPQHF. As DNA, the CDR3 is TGTGCCAGCAGCTTGTCGCAGGGAAGTCAGCCCCAGCATTTT.

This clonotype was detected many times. This CDR3 reads CASSLGTLMNTGELFF. The CDR3 coding sequence is TGCGCCAGCAGCTTGGGAACCCTCATGAACACCGGGGAGCTGTTTTTT. This rearrangement joins TRBV5-1 to TRBJ2-2; D is undetermined. The CDR3 has 16 amino acids. The ends were cut back, 0 bases at V and 1 base at J, with 10 bases in the middle. Germline CDR1 SGHRS, CDR2 YFSETQ.

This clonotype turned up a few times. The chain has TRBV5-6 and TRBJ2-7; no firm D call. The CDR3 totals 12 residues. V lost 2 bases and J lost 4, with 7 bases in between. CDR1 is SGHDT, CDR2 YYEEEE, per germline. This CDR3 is CASSFLMYEQYF. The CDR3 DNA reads TGTGCCAGCAGCTTCCTCATGTACGAGCAGTACTTC.

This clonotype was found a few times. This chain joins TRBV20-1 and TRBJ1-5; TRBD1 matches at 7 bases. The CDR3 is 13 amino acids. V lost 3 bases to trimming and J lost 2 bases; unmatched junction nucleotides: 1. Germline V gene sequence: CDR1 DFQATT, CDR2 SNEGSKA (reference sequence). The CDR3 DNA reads TGCAGTGCTAGGACAGGGCGCAATCAGCCCCAGCATTTT. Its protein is CSARTGRNQPQHF.

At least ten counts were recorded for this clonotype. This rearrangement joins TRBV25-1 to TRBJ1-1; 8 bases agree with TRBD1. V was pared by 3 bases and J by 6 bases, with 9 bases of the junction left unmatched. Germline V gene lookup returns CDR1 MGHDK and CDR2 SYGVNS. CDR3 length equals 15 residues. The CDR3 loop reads CASSDRDRRTAEAFF. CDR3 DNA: TGTGCCAGCAGTGATCGGGACAGGAGGACCGCTGAAGCTTTCTTT.

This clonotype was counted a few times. The CDR3 DNA reads as TGTGCCAGCAGCCTAGCAGTAGGCCAGGGGTCGAAACAGTACTTC. This sequence encodes CASSLAVGQGSKQYF. The gene calls are TRBV13 and TRBJ2-7, with D tentatively TRBD1 (6 bases). The CDR3 has 15 residues. V lost 5 bases to trimming and J lost 10 bases, with 24 bases between them. Looked up from germline, CDR1 is PRHDT and CDR2 is FYEKMQ (reference sequence).

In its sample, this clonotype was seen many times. The CDR3 here is CAISESDSGTGEEKLFF. In nucleotides, the CDR3 is TGTGCCATCAGTGAGTCGGATTCTGGGACAGGGGAGGAAAAACTGTTTTTT. This rearrangement joins TRBV10-3 to TRBJ1-4, with 10 bases aligning to TRBD1. Germline CDR1 is ENHRY and CDR2 is SYGVKD. This CDR3 has 17 residues. The trim removed 0 bases at V and 8 bases at J, leaving 9 bases unmatched.

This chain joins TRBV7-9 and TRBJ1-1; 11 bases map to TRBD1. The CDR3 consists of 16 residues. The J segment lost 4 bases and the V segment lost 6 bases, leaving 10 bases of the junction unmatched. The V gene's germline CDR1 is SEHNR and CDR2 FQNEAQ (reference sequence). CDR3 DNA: TGTGCCAGCAGGAAGGGACAGGGGGAATATGGCACTGAAGCTTTCTTT. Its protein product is CASRKGQGEYGTEAFF.